This TCR beta chain was sequenced during a study of cytotoxic CD8 clonotypes in ibrutinib-treated CLL (dated by TCRdb to about 2021). Study-wide context: The cohort included roughly 15 treatment-naive and 11 relapsed/refractory patients; some 18 were IGHV unmutated. Responses were partial in approximately 24 patients and complete in 2; after median approximately 69 months follow-up, roughly 15 stayed in remission and 12 progressed. Patients were still on ibrutinib when every remission and progressive disease sample was collected. Cryopreserved peripheral blood mononuclear cells were collected before treatment, at response, and at either disease progression or sustained remission. On average, each sample had some 250,000 productive templates and tens of thousands of productive rearrangements. Response samples were taken after a median of approximately eleven months on treatment, ranging from about 6 to 40 months. Of the approximately 86 participants in the trial, roughly 26 had longitudinal samples available.

As concerns this clone: This clone's antigen is unknown. No qualities accompany the bases; no much larger clone lies one base away.

The label giving this sample's time point can be read as: progressive disease on ibrutinib. For TCR beta library preparation, roughly 2 micrograms of genomic DNA were isolated from cryopreserved PBMCs. Longitudinal blood samples from CLL patients receiving ibrutinib monotherapy were subjected to high-throughput TCR beta sequencing. Patients were enrolled in a phase 2 open-label single-center ibrutinib monotherapy trial. Broader findings and caveats from the paper: Sustained-remission and progressing patients did not have matched sampling times, and lymph node repertoires were not examined. Public clonotypes were rare and either shrank or stayed stable during treatment, and the rise in clonality at ibrutinib response reflected expansion of private clonotypes. At baseline, clonality was higher than in age-matched healthy donors and showed a strong correlation with circulating CD8+ T-cell counts. An increase in clonality was observed at ibrutinib response, with clonality remaining stable during sustained remission and falling back toward baseline at progression.

Reading the germline V gene gives CDR1 MNHEY and CDR2 SVGAGI. There are 15 amino acids in the CDR3, from cysteine to phenylalanine inclusive. Of the read, only the CDR3 DNA is kept; its 45 bases are in frame from base 1. The junction carries 11 bases between V and J, which are trimmed by 2 bases and 3 bases respectively. A MiSeq instrument was used for deep resolution sequencing, which targeted depths ranging from 1 in 1 million up to 1 in 200,000 T cells, with coverage averaging 10x for each clonotype. The immunoSEQ hsTCRB Kit was used to generate TCR beta libraries. The authors processed their data as follows. ImmunoSEQ Data Assistant and ImmunoSEQ Analyzer were used for data analysis, and V, D and J genes were assigned according to IMGT definitions. Clonality, which ranges from 0 to 1, was calculated by subtracting the normalized Shannon entropy of productive rearrangement frequencies from one. Only overrepresented clonotypes making up at least 0.05% of each patient's repertoire were included in the public clonotype analysis. Repertoires from thirteen age-matched healthy donors in immuneACCESS were used as clonality controls. Not all clones reach the TCRdb copy of this immuneACCESS table, which keeps in-frame sequences only. Checked studies attribute under half of the gap to unresolved V genes and leave the rest unexplained. D and trimming were read from the DNA, whereas the V and J calls and clone size are those reported in that table. The sample yields approximately 40,000 clones; roughly three quarters were counted once. The ten most abundant clones make up roughly a tenth of the sample.

Sequencing was performed on PBMCs, taken at disease progression, from a patient treated with ibrutinib. The receptor's source is a human donor with chronic lymphocytic leukemia. The rearranged segments are TRBV6-5 and TRBJ1-3, with the D gene call left open. The DNA sequence reads TGTGCCAGCAGTTACGGGGTGGCCCTTGGAAACACCATATATTTT. The encoded protein is CASSYGVALGNTIYF.